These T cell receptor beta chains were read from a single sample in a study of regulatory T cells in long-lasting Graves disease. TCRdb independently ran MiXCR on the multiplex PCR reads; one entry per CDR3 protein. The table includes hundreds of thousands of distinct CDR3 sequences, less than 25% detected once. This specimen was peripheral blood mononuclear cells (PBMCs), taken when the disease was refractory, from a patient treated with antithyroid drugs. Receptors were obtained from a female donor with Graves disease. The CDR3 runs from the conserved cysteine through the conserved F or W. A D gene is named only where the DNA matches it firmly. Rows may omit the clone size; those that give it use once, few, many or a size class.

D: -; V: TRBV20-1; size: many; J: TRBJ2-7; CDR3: CSARPGASYEQYF; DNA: TGCAGTGCTAGGCCCGGGGCCTCCTACGAGCAGTACTTC
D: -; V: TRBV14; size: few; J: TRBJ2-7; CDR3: CASSPRTTSYEQYF; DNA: TGTGCCAGCAGCCCCCGGACTACTTCCTACGAGCAGTACTTC
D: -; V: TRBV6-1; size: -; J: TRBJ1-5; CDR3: CASSEVTGMGNQPQHF; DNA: TGTGCCAGCAGTGAAGTCACAGGGATGGGCAATCAGCCCCAGCATTTT
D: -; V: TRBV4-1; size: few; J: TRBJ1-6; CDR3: CASSQDPGGTHNSPLHF; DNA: TGCGCCAGCAGCCAAGATCCGGGCGGCACCCATAATTCACCCCTCCACTTT
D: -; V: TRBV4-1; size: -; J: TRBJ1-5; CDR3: CASSQDDRGQPQHF; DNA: TGCGCCAGCAGCCAAGATGATAGGGGGCAGCCCCAGCATTTT
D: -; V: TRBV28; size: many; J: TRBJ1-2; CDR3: CASSFQGPYGYTF; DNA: TGTGCCAGCAGTTTTCAGGGACCCTATGGCTACACCTTC
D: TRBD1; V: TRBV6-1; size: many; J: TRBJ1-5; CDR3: CASSADRALYSNQPQHF; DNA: TGTGCCAGCAGTGCCGACAGGGCCCTCTATAGCAATCAGCCCCAGCATTTT
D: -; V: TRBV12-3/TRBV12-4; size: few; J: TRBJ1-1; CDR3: CASSLDVGERTEAFF; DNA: TGTGCCAGCAGCCTGGATGTAGGGGAGAGGACTGAAGCTTTCTTT
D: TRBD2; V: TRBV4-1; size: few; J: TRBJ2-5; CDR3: CASSQGGTSRETQYF; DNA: TGCGCCAGCAGCCAAGGAGGGACTAGTCGGGAGACCCAGTACTTC
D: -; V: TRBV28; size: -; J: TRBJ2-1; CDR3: CASSLNPQLTYNEQFF; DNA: TGTGCCAGCAGTTTAAATCCCCAGCTGACCTACAATGAGCAGTTCTTC
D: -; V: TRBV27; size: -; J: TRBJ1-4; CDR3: CASSPTTLDIRNEKLFF; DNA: TGTGCCAGCAGCCCTACGACCCTGGACATCCGTAATGAAAAACTGTTTTTT
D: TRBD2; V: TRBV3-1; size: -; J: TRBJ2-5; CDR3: CASSPGSGIQETQYF; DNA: TGTGCCAGCAGCCCAGGGAGCGGGATCCAAGAGACCCAGTACTTC
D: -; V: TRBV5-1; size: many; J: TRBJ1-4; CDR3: CASSLPGRVEKLFF; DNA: TGCGCCAGCAGCCTACCAGGGCGGGTTGAAAAACTGTTTTTT
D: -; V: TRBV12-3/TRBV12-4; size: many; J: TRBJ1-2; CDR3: CASRPRGGWGYTF; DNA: TGTGCCAGCAGGCCCCGGGGGGGGTGGGGCTACACCTTC
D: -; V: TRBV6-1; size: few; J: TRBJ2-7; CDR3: CASSAYRDASYEQYF; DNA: TGTGCCAGCAGTGCCTACCGGGACGCCTCTTACGAGCAGTACTTC
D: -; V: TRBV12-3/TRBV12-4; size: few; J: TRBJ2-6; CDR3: CASTPTGSLSGANVLTF; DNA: TGTGCCAGCACTCCTACAGGGTCCCTCTCTGGGGCCAACGTCCTGACTTTC
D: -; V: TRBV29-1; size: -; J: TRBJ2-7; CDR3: CSSGEERSYEQYF; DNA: TGCAGCTCCGGGGAGGAAAGATCCTACGAGCAGTACTTC
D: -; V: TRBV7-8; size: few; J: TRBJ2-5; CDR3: CASSFRDETQYF; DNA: TGTGCCAGCAGCTTCAGGGACGAGACCCAGTACTTC
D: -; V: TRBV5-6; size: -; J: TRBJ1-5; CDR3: CASSLGQGPSGWNQPQHF; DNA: TGTGCTAGCAGCTTGGGGCAGGGACCCTCTGGCTGGAATCAGCCCCAGCATTTT
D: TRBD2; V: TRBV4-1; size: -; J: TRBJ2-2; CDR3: CASSQTSGRAHGELFF; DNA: TGCGCCAGCAGCCAAACTAGCGGGAGGGCCCACGGGGAGCTGTTTTTT
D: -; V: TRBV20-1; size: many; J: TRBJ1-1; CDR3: CSARDRRTANTEAFF; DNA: TGCAGTGCTAGAGATCGTCGGACAGCGAACACTGAAGCTTTCTTT
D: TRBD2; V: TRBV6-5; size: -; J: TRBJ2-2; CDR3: CASSWDYSGRAPYTGELFF; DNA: TGTGCCAGCAGTTGGGACTATAGCGGGAGGGCCCCCTACACTGGGGAGCTGTTTTTT
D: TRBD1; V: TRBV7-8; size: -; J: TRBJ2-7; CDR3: CASSLSWTGGSYEQYF; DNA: TGTGCCAGCAGCTTATCCTGGACAGGGGGCTCCTACGAGCAGTACTTC
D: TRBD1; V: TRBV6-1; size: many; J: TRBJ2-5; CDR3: CASSQDPTGGETQYF; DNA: TGTGCCAGCAGCCAGGACCCCACAGGGGGAGAGACCCAGTACTTC
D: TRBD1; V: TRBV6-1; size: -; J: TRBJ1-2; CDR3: CASRSGTANGYTF; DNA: TGTGCCAGCAGATCCGGGACAGCAAATGGCTACACCTTC
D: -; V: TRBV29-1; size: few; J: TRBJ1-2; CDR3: CSVAPLPGGYTF; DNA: TGCAGCGTTGCCCCCCTCCCCGGCGGCTACACCTTC
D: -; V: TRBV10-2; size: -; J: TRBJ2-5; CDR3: CASESQETQYF; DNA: TGCGCCAGCGAGAGCCAAGAGACCCAGTACTTC
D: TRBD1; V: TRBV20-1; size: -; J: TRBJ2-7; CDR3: CSAIDRGSYEQYF; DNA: TGCAGTGCTATCGACAGGGGGTCCTACGAGCAGTACTTC
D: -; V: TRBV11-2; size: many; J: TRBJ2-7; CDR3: CASSPISPPYEQYF; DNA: TGTGCCAGCAGCCCCATCAGTCCCCCCTACGAGCAGTACTTC
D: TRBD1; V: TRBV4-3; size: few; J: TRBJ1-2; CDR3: CASSQEIPGGLGYTF; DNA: TGCGCCAGCAGCCAAGAGATTCCAGGGGGCTTAGGCTACACCTTC
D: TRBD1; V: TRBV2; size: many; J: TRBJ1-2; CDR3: CASSEERTGVNYGYTF; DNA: TGTGCCAGCAGTGAAGAAAGGACAGGGGTTAACTATGGCTACACCTTC
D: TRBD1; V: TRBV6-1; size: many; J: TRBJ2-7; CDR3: CASSEGASPYEQYF; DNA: TGTGCCAGCAGCGAGGGGGCCTCCCCCTACGAGCAGTACTTC
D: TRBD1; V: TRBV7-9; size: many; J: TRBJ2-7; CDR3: CASSSGDSIYEQYF; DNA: TGTGCCAGCAGCTCAGGGGACAGCATCTACGAGCAGTACTTC
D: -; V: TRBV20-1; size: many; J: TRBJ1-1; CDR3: CSARPDMNTEAFF; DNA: TGCAGTGCTAGACCCGACATGAACACTGAAGCTTTCTTT
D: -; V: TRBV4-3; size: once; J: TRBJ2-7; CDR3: CASSQAANYEQYF; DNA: TGCGCCAGCAGCCAAGCGGCCAACTACGAGCAGTACTTC
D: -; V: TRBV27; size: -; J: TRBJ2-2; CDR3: CASSPAQQFRPTTNTGELFF; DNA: TGTGCCAGCAGTCCCGCGCAGCAATTTAGACCAACTACGAACACCGGGGAGCTGTTTTTT